The source of this T cell receptor (beta chain) is a study of PD-1 blockade in classical Hodgkin lymphoma. Study-level findings and limits: Newly diagnosed patients were reported to start with lower TCR diversity than healthy donors. The authors have not defined what causes the repertoire differences, possibly disease activity or prior therapy.

The assay was immunoSEQ multiplex PCR, and TCRdb's table has in-frame clones only and misses some. The table lists 30,000 to 35,000 clones, 90% to 95% of them singletons, with 2% to 2.5% in the top ten. About this clone itself: Its antigen is as yet unknown.

Time point defined: newly diagnosed, previously untreated cHL patient sample. Researchers used newly diagnosed, untreated classical Hodgkin lymphoma PBMCs for comparison. The CDR3 runs 14 residues. The trim removed 6 bases at V and 7 bases at J, leaving 8 bases unmatched. From germline, CDR1 is GTSNPN and CDR2 SVGIG (reference sequence). This sequence originates from a human donor with classical Hodgkin lymphoma. The sequenced sample consisted of peripheral blood mononuclear cells (PBMCs). The rearrangement joins TRBV30 to TRBJ1-6, with TRBD1 matching 8 bases. The CDR3 DNA is TGTGCCTGCCCACTGGACAGGGCAAATTCACCCCTCCACTTT. Amino acids: CACPLDRANSPLHF. The full variable domain, rest sourced from reference TRBV30 and TRBJ1-6, is SQTIHQWPATLVQPVGSPLSLECTVEGTSNPNLYWYRQAAGRGLQLLFYSVGIGQISSEVPQNLSASRPQDRQFILSSKKLLLSDSGFYLCACPLDRANSPLHFGNGTRLTVT.